These 13 T cell receptor beta chains were sequenced from one sample in a study of T cell repertoires in cytomegalovirus infection. TCRdb ran MiXCR on the reads and lists one entry per CDR3 protein. Of some 700,000 distinct CDR3 sequences listed, roughly a third are singletons. The sample comprised PBMCs. These receptor sequences come from a human donor in good health (CMV status not recorded). Some clones in this sample may be carry-over from other donors' samples.

The V call is TRBV28, the J call TRBJ2-3; D is possibly TRBD1 (6 bases). Deletions cut 2 bases from V and 0 bases from J, with 15 bases between. Germline V gives CDR1 MDHEN, CDR2 SYDVKM. The CDR3 contains 17 residues. The CDR3 DNA reads as TGTGCCAGCAGTTTAGTAACAGGGAGAGTAAGCACAGATACGCAGTATTTT. Protein: CASSLVTGRVSTDTQYF.

CDR3 in DNA: TGTGCCAGCAGCTTAGTGGCGGGGACAGGTGTCTACACCTTC. Protein product: CASSLVAGTGVYTF. The chain carries TRBV11-1 and TRBJ1-2, with TRBD1 identical over 8 bases. The CDR3 spans 14 residues. Germline values: CDR1 SGHAT, CDR2 FQDESV (reference sequence). The V segment lost 1 base and the J segment 10 bases; nucleotides outside the gene matches: 8.

This rearrangement joins TRBV6-5 to TRBJ2-2, with 14 bases identical to TRBD2. V lost 4 bases and J lost 0; bases outside the gene matches: 4. The CDR3 spans 18 residues. Germline CDR1 is MNHEY and CDR2 is SVGAGI. CDR3 bases: TGTGCCAGCAGTTTGGGACTAGCGGGAGAACCGAACACCGGGGAGCTGTTTTTT. As protein: CASSLGLAGEPNTGELFF.

This clonotype appeared many times. The rearrangement uses TRBV7-6 and TRBJ1-6, with D maybe TRBD1 (5 bases). From germline, CDR1 is SGHVS and CDR2 FNYEAQ. This CDR3 region has 13 residues. The V gene lost 5 bases and the J gene lost 7 bases, with 9 bases spanning the gap. CDR3 amino acids: CASSPGGNSPLHF. DNA of the CDR3: TGTGCCAGCAGCCCGGGGGGGAATTCACCCCTCCACTTT. Full variable domain (outside the CDR3, taken from reference TRBV7-6 and TRBJ1-6): GAGVSQSPRYKVTKRGQDVALRCDPISGHVSLYWYRQALGQGPEFLTYFNYEAQQDKSGLPNDRFSAERPEGSISTLTIQRTEQRDSAMYRCASSPGGNSPLHFGNGTRLTVT.

The chain couples TRBV19 to TRBJ2-7; 9 bases map to TRBD2. Germline values: CDR1 LNHDA, CDR2 SQIVND (reference sequence). The CDR3 spans 14 residues. The V segment lost 7 bases and the J segment 5 bases; nucleotides outside the gene matches: 9. This CDR3 is CASTVGAGGDEQYF. The CDR3 DNA reads as TGTGCCAGTACTGTAGGAGCGGGAGGTGACGAGCAGTACTTC. Supplemented by reference TRBV19 and TRBJ2-7, the full variable domain reads DGGITQSPKYLFRKEGQNVTLSCEQNLNHDAMYWYRQDPGQGLRLIYYSQIVNDFQKGDIAEGYSVSREKKESFPLTVTSAQKNPTAFYLCASTVGAGGDEQYFGPGTRLTVT.

The chain joins TRBV7-9 to TRBJ2-3, with D hard to call. The V end was cut by 7 bases, the J end by 6 bases, with 14 bases between. The CDR3 sequence is 13 residues long. CDR1 and CDR2 (germline): SEHNR, FQNEAQ (reference sequence). The CDR3 protein is CASTAREYDTQYF. The CDR3 coding sequence is TGTGCCAGCACCGCTAGGGAATACGATACGCAGTATTTT. The entire variable domain, with the rest obtained from reference TRBV7-9 and TRBJ2-3, is as follows: DTGVSQNPRHKITKRGQNVTFRCDPISEHNRLYWYRQTLGQGPEFLTYFQNEAQLEKSRLLSDRFSAERPKGSFSTLEIQRTEQGDSAMYLCASTAREYDTQYFGPGTRLTVL.

The V and J genes are TRBV28 and TRBJ2-1; TRBD2 is a possible D gene (6 bases). Germline V gives CDR1 MDHEN, CDR2 SYDVKM. The germline V and J ends were trimmed by 3 bases and 3 bases, with 12 bases remaining between them. The CDR3 extends over 15 amino acids. For the CDR3, the DNA is TGTGCCAGCAGTTTTTCAGCGGGTAACTACAATGAGCAGTTCTTC. Translated: CASSFSAGNYNEQFF.

This clonotype was detected a few times. The chain employs TRBV6-2 or TRBV6-3 and TRBJ2-2, with D tentatively TRBD1 (5 bases). The length of the CDR3 is 16 residues. The V gene lost 8 bases and the J gene lost 0 bases, with 16 bases spanning the gap. CDR1 and CDR2 (germline): MNHEY, SVGEGT. CDR3 in amino acids: CASCRLQVANTGELFF. The CDR3 DNA sequence: TGTGCCAGCTGCCGTTTACAGGTTGCGAACACCGGGGAGCTGTTTTTT.

The sample holds a few counts of this clonotype. V usage is TRBV6-5 and J usage is TRBJ1-2; D call uncertain. There are 13 residues in the CDR3. Trimming removed 2 bases at V and 5 bases at J, with 9 bases between. Per the germline V gene, CDR1 is MNHEY and CDR2 is SVGAGI. The CDR3 region has the DNA TGTGCCAGCAGTTACGGTGGAGCTTATGGCTACACCTTC. Its protein product is CASSYGGAYGYTF.

The chain carries TRBV18 and TRBJ2-4; perhaps TRBD1 as D (5 bases). V lost 1 base, J lost 7 bases, and 11 bases lay in between. In germline, CDR1 is KGHSH, CDR2 LQKENI. The CDR3 runs 14 residues. The CDR3 DNA is TGTGCCAGCTCACCACGAGACAGCGCCAACATTCAGTACTTC. It specifies CASSPRDSANIQYF.

This rearrangement joins TRBV24-1 to TRBJ2-1; D might be TRBD1 (6 bases). The CDR3 extends over 17 amino acids. The V gene lost 1 base and the J gene lost 3 bases, with 15 bases spanning the gap. Germline V lookup: CDR1 KGHDR, CDR2 SFDVKD. CDR3 residues: CATSDFRGETNYNEQFF. CDR3 nucleotide sequence: TGTGCCACCAGTGATTTCAGGGGCGAAACTAACTACAATGAGCAGTTCTTC.

V and J are TRBV6-8 and TRBJ2-7; TRBD1 matches 7 bases. Germline assignment: CDR1 MNHGY and CDR2 SAAAGT. The CDR3 runs to 14 residues. With 6 bases clipped from V and 6 bases from J, the junction kept 11 bases outside the gene matches. The CDR3 protein is CASRIRQGPGEQYF. DNA for the CDR3: TGTGCCAGCAGAATCAGACAGGGCCCGGGCGAGCAGTACTTC.

This clonotype has more than one count but fewer than ten. The DNA for the CDR3 is TGTGCCAGCAGTTTAGCCCCCTCGGGGGGCCACGAGCAGTACTTC. Its translation is CASSLAPSGGHEQYF. The chain recombines TRBV12-3 or TRBV12-4 with TRBJ2-7; D possibly corresponds to TRBD2 (7 bases). The CDR3 loop spans 15 amino acids. Trimming took 0 bases from V and 5 from J, leaving 14 bases between them.